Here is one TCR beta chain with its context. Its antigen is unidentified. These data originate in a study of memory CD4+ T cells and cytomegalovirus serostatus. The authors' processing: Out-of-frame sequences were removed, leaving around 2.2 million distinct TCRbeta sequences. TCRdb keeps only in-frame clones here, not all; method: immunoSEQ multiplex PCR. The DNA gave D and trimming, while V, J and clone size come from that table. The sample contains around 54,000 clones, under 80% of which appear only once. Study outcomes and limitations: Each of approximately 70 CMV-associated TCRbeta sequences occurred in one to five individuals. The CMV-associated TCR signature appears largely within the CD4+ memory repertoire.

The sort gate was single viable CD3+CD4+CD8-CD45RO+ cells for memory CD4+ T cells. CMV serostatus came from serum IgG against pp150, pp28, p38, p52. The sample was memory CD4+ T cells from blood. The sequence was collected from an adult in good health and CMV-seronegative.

The CDR3 sequence is CASSLAAGKSYEQYF. The DNA for the CDR3 is TGCGCCAGCAGCTTGGCCGCAGGGAAGTCCTACGAGCAGTACTTC. The rearrangement uses TRBV5-1 and TRBJ2-7; possibly TRBD1 for D (5 bases). The ends were cut back, 0 bases at V and 1 base at J, with 11 bases in the middle. Germline CDR1 reads SGHRS; CDR2 reads YFSETQ. This CDR3 region has 15 residues.